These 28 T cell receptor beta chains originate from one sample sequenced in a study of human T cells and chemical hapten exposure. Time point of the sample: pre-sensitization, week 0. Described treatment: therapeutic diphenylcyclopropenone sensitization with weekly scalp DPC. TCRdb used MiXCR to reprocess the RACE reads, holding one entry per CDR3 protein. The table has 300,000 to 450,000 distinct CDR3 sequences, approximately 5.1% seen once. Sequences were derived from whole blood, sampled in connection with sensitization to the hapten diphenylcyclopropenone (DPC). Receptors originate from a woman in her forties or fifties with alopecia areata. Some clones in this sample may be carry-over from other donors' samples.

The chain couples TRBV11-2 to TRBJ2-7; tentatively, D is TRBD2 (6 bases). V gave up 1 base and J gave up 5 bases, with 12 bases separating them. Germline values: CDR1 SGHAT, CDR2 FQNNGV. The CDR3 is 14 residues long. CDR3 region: CASSLVPGADEQYF. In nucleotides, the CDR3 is TGTGCCAGCAGCTTAGTTCCGGGAGCGGACGAGCAGTACTTC.

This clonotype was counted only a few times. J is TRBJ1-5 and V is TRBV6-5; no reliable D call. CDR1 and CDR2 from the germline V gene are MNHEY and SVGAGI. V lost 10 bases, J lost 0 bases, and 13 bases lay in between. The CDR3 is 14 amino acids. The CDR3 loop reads CATRPGVSNQPQHF. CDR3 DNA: TGTGCCACCCGACCTGGGGTTAGCAATCAGCCCCAGCATTTT.

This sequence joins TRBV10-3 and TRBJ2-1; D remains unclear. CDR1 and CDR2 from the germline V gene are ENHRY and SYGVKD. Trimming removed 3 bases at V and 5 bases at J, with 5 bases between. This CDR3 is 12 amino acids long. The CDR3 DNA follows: TGTGCCATCAGTGAAACAGACAATGAGCAGTTCTTC. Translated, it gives CAISETDNEQFF.

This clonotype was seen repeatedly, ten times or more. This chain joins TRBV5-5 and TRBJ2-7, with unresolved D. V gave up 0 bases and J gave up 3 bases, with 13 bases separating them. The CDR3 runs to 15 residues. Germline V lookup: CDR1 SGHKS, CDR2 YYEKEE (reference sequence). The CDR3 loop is CASSLAGGPDYEQYF. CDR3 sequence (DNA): TGTGCCAGCAGCTTGGCGGGCGGTCCGGACTACGAGCAGTACTTC.

DNA of the CDR3: TGTGCCAGCGGGGACAGCGGCTTAAAACTGTTTTTT. It specifies CASGDSGLKLFF. V and J are TRBV6-2 or TRBV6-3 and TRBJ1-4; TRBD1 aligns across 7 bases. This CDR3 spans 12 amino acids. Germline V CDR1 and CDR2: MNHEY, SVGEGT. V lost 8 bases to trimming and J lost 10 bases; unmatched junction nucleotides: 7.

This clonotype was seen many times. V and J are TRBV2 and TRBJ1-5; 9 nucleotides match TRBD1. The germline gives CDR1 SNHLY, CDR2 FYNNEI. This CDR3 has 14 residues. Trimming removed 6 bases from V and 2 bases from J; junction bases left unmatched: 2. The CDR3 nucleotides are TGTGCCAGCAGGGGACAGGGTCGCAATCAGCCCCAGCATTTT. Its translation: CASRGQGRNQPQHF.

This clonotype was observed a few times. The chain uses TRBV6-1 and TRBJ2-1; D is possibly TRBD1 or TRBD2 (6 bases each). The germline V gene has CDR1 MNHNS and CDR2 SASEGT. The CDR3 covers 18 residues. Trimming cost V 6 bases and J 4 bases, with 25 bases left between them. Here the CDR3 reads CASRQWRVVEGVYNEQFF. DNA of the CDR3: TGTGCCAGCAGACAATGGAGGGTAGTCGAGGGGGTTTACAATGAGCAGTTCTTC.

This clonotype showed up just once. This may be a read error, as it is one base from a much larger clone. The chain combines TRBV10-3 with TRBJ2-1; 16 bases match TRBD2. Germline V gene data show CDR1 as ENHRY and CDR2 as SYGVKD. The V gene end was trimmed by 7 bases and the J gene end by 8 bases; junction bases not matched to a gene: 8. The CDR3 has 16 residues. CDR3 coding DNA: TGTGCCATCAAACCCGGGACTAGCGGGGGGGCAGATGAGCAGTTCTTC. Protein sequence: CAIKPGTSGGADEQFF.

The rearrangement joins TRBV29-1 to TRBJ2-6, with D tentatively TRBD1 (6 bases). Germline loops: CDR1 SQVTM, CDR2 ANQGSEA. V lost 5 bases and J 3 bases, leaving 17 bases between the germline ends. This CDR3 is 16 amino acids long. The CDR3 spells CSVLLEQGYGANVLTF. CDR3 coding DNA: TGCAGCGTTCTTTTGGAACAGGGTTATGGGGCCAACGTCCTGACTTTC.

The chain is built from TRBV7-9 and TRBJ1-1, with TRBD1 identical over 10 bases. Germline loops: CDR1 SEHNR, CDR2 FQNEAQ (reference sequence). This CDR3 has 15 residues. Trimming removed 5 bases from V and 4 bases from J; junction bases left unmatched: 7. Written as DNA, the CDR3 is TGTGCCAGCAGCGTTGGACGGACAGGGGGCACTGAAGCTTTCTTT. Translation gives CASSVGRTGGTEAFF.

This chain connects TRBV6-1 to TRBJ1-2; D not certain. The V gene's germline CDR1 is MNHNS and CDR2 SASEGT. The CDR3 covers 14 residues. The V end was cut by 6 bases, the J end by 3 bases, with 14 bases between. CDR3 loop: CASSPEGTDYGYTF. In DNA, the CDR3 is TGTGCCAGCAGCCCGGAAGGCACCGACTATGGCTACACCTTC.

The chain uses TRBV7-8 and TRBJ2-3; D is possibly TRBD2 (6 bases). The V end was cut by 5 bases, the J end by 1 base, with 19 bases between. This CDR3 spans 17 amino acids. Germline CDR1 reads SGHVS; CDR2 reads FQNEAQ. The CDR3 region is CASSPQLGGAGTDTQYF. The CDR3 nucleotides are TGTGCCAGCAGCCCCCAATTAGGAGGGGCCGGCACAGATACGCAGTATTTT.

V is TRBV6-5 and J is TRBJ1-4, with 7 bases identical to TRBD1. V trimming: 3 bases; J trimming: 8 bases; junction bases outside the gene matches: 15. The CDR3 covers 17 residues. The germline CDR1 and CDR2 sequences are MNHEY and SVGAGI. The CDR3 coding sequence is TGTGCCAGCAGTTATCTCTCCGATAGACAGGGATGGGAAAAACTGTTTTTT. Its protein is CASSYLSDRQGWEKLFF.

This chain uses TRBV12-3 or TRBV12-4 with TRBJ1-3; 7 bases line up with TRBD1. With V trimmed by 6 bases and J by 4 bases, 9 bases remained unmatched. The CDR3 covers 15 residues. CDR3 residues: CASRLLTGPGNTIYF. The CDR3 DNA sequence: TGTGCCAGCAGACTACTGACAGGGCCGGGAAACACCATATATTTT.

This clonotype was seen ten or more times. The CDR3 bases are TGTGCCAGCAGCAAAGGAAAGGGGCTGGACACTGAAGCTTTCTTT. Its protein product is CASSKGKGLDTEAFF. The rearrangement uses TRBV21-1 and TRBJ1-1; the table assigns TRBD1, which was not confirmed against the DNA. TRBV21-1 is a recognized pseudogene. This CDR3 is built from 15 residues.

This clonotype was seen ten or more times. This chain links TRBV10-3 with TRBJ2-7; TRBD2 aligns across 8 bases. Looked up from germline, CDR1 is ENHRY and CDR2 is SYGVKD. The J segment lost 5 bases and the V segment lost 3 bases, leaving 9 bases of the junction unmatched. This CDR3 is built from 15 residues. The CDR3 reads CAISDSGGGPDEQYF. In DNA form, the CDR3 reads TGTGCCATCAGTGACTCGGGAGGGGGGCCGGACGAGCAGTACTTC.

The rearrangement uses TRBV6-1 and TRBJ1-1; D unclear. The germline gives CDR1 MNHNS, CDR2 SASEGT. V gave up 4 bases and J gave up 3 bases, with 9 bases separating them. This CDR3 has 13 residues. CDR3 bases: TGTGCCAGCAGTGTAGAACATTACACTGAAGCTTTCTTT. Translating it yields CASSVEHYTEAFF.

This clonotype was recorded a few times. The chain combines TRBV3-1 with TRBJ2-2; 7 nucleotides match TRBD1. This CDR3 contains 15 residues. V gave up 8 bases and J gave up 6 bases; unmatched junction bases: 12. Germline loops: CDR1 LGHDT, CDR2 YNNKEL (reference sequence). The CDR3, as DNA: TGTGCCAGCCGTGAAGGGGGCGTAGCCGCCGGGGAGCTGTTTTTT. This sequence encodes CASREGGVAAGELFF.

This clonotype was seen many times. The CDR3 DNA reads TGTGCCTGGAGCGATGTGGCCTATGGGCCCCAGCATTTT. Translating gives CAWSDVAYGPQHF. The chain is built from TRBV30 and TRBJ1-5; unclear D gene. Germline lookup yields CDR1 GTSNPN and CDR2 SVGIG (reference sequence). The V gene lost 3 bases and the J gene lost 9 bases, with 15 bases spanning the gap. CDR3 size: 13 residues.

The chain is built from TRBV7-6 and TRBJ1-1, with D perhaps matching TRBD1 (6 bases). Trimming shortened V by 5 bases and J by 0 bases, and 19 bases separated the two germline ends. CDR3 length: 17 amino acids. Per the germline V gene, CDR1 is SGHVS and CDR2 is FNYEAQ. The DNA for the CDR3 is TGTGCCAGCAGCGCTTTGGGCAGGGGAGATATGAACACTGAAGCTTTCTTT. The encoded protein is CASSALGRGDMNTEAFF.

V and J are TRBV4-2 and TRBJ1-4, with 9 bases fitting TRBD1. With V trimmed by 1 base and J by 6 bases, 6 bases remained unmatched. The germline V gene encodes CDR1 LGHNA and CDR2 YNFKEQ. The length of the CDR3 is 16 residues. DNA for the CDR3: TGTGCCAGCAGCCAAGCATCGGGACAGGGAGATGAAAAACTGTTTTTT. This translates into CASSQASGQGDEKLFF.

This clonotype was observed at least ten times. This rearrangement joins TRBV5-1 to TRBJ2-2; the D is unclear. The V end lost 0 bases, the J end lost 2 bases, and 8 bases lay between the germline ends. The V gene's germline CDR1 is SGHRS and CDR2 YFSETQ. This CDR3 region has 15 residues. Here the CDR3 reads CASSLGPGNTGELFF. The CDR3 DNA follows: TGCGCCAGCAGCTTGGGTCCGGGTAACACCGGGGAGCTGTTTTTT.

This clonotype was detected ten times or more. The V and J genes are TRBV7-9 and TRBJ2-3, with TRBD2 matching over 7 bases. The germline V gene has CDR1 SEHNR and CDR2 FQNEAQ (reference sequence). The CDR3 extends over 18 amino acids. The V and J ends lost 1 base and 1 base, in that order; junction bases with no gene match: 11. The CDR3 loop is CASSLGEIAGRRTDTQYF. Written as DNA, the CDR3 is TGTGCCAGCAGCTTAGGGGAGATAGCGGGCCGACGCACAGATACGCAGTATTTT.

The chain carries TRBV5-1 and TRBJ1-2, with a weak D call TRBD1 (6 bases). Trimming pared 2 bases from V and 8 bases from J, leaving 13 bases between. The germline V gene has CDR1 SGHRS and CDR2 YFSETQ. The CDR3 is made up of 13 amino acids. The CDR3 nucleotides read TGCGCCAGCAGCTTCGACAGGACTAACGGCTACACCTTC. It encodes CASSFDRTNGYTF. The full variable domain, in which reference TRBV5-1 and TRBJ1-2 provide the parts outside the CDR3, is KAGVTQTPRYLIKTRGQQVTLSCSPISGHRSVSWYQQTPGQGLQFLFEYFSETQRNKGNFPGRFSGRQFSNSRSEMNVSTLELGDSALYLCASSFDRTNGYTFGSGTRLTVV.

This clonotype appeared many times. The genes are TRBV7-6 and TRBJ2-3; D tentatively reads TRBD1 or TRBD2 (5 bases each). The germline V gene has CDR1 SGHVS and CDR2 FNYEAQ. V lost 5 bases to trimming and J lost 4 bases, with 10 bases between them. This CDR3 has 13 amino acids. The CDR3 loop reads CASSLGVADTQYF. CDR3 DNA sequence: TGTGCCAGCAGCCTGGGGGTGGCAGATACGCAGTATTTT.

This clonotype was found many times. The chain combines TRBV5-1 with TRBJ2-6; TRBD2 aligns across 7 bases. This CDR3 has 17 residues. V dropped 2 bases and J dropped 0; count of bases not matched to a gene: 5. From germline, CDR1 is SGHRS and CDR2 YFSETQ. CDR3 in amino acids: CASSLSGTNSGANVLTF. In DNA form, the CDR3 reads TGCGCCAGCAGCTTAAGCGGGACCAACTCTGGGGCCAACGTCCTGACTTTC.

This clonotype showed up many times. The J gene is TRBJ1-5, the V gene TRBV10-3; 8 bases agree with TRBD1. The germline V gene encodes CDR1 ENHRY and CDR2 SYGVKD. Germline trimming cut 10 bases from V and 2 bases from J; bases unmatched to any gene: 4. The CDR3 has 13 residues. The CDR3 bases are TGTGCCAACAGGGGGGACGGCAATCAGCCCCAGCATTTT. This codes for CANRGDGNQPQHF.

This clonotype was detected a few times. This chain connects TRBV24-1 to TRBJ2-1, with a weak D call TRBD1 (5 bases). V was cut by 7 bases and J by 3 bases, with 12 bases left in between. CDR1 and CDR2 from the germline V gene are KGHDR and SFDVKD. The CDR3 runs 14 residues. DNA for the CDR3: TGTGCCACCAGCTCAGGGAACCTCTACAATGAGCAGTTCTTC. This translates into CATSSGNLYNEQFF.